This T cell receptor beta chain was profiled in a study of blood T cell repertoires in COVID-19. Generated by immunoSEQ multiplex PCR, the TCRdb table keeps only in-frame clones and is missing some. The data hold about 410,000 clones, with 90% observed a single time. The cohort comprised adults aged roughly 18 to 95 years residing in 20 to 30 US areas. The CDR3 is made up of 14 amino acids. Germline V gene sequence: CDR1 SGHAT, CDR2 FQDESV (reference sequence). V was trimmed by 4 bases and J by 1 base, leaving 10 bases between them. This chain uses TRBV11-1 with TRBJ1-1; D is perhaps TRBD1 (6 bases). The specimen sequenced was PBMCs or T cells enriched from blood (not recorded which). This TCR came from a man aged 18-30 years who had recovered from COVID-19. Written as DNA, the CDR3 is TGTGCCAGCAGCTCGGACAGAAAGAACACTGAAGCTTTCTTT. Encoded protein: CASSSDRKNTEAFF.